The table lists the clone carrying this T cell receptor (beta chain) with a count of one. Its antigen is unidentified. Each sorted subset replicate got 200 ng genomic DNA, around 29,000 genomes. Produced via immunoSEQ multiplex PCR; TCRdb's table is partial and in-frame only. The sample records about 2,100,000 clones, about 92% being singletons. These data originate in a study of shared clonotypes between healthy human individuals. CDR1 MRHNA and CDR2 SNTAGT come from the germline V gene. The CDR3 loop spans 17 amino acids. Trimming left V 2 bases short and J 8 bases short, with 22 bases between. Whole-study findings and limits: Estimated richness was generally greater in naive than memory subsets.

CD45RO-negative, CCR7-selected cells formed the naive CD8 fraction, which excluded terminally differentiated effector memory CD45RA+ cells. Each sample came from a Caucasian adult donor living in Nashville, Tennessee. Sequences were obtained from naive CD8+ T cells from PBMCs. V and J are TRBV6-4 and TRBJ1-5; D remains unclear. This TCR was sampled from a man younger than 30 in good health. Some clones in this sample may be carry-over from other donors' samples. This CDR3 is CASSDPTDDGNVEPQHF. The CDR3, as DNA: TGTGCCAGCAGTGACCCAACTGACGACGGAAACGTGGAGCCCCAGCATTTT.